This T cell receptor (beta chain) originates from a study of cytomegalovirus exposure and HLA in healthy donors. Germline V CDR1 and CDR2: SGHNT, YENEEA. Trimming took off 5 bases at V and 2 bases at J, with 16 bases between the two ends. The CDR3 has 15 amino acids. Primers for the PCR totalled 60 Vbeta and 13 Jbeta. Assay: immunoSEQ multiplex PCR; the TCRdb copy retains only in-frame clones and omits some. Of about 89,000 clones in the sample, approximately 79% were seen once. This clone came up once. What it binds is not known. Study findings and constraints: Associated with HLA alleles at 0.05 false discovery rate in a later analysis were approximately 17,000 TCR beta sequences. It emerged from a later analysis that several of the most significant clusters appeared to be linked to common viral pathogens. Exclusion applied to some V segments, including TRBV6-2 and TRBV6-3, as they were indistinguishable.

All the people who gave samples were healthy bone marrow donors. The source of this sequence is a man between 25 and 39 years old in good health and CMV-seronegative. Sequencing input: PBMCs. The chain combines TRBV11-3 with TRBJ2-7; D may be TRBD1 (6 bases). The chain's CDR3 is CASSTYRDSTYEQYF. The CDR3 region has the DNA TGTGCCAGCAGCACATACAGGGATTCTACCTACGAGCAGTACTTC.